This is a list of T cell receptor beta chains from one sample in a study of blood T cell repertoires in COVID-19. Generated by immunoSEQ multiplex PCR, the TCRdb table keeps only in-frame clones and is missing some. The table shows some 190,000 clones, with 65% to 80% occurring only once. Sequences were obtained from peripheral blood. The receptors shown here come from a woman in her forties or fifties with acute or convalescent COVID-19. The CDR3 runs from the conserved cysteine through the conserved F or W. A D gene is named only where the DNA matches it firmly.

j_gene | v_gene | d_gene | CDR3aa
TRBJ2-3 | TRBV5-6 | TRBD2 | CASSLVTGGFTDTQYF
TRBJ2-3 | TRBV6-5 | . | CASTSDSYTDTQYF
TRBJ2-7 | TRBV5-1 | TRBD1 | CASSLERQGYDEQYF
TRBJ1-3 | TRBV6-5 | . | CASSDTLASGNTIYF
TRBJ2-3 | TRBV14 | TRBD2 | CASSRSGLAEDTQYF
TRBJ1-6 | TRBV28 | . | CASTDNNSPLHF
TRBJ1-1 | TRBV6-5 | . | CASAMRDTEAFF
TRBJ2-1 | TRBV27 | TRBD1 | CASSPMGDRRFF
TRBJ2-5 | TRBV29-1 | . | CSVEVGDRQETQYF
TRBJ1-1 | TRBV7-2 | . | CASSFVGVTEAFF
TRBJ1-6 | TRBV27 | TRBD1 | CASSSPGQNSPLHF
TRBJ2-7 | TRBV19 | . | CASRNPQGPMYEQYF
TRBJ2-7 | TRBV28 | TRBD1 | CASSAPRDRNYEQYF
TRBJ2-2 | TRBV28 | . | CASSPPGYTGELFF
TRBJ2-2 | TRBV30 | TRBD2 | CAWSRSSGSNTGELFF
TRBJ2-2 | TRBV20-1 | TRBD2 | CSASISGRDTGELFF
TRBJ2-1 | TRBV3-1/TRBV3-2 | . | CASSHRTSNEQFF
TRBJ2-5 | TRBV28 | . | CASSPLGATQYF
TRBJ1-2 | TRBV19 | TRBD1 | CASKRDSDLGYGYTF
TRBJ2-3 | TRBV29-1 | . | CSVEPDITDTQYF
TRBJ2-7 | TRBV6-5 | . | CASSYSIRSEQYF
TRBJ1-5 | TRBV2 | . | CASSESAGFNQPQHF
TRBJ2-4 | TRBV12-3/TRBV12-4 | TRBD2 | CASSGGAKNIQYF
TRBJ2-3 | TRBV30 | TRBD2 | CAWSVMTGWAGADTQYF
TRBJ1-6 | TRBV4-2 | TRBD1 | CASSQESQGASPLHF
TRBJ2-1 | TRBV19 | TRBD2 | CARSPGGGSRRLDNEQFF
TRBJ1-5 | TRBV7-2 | . | CASSLVGGQPQHF
TRBJ2-1 | TRBV6-2/TRBV6-3 | TRBD2 | CASSYSSGAMNEQFF
TRBJ2-3 | TRBV10-3 | TRBD1 | CAIRGQGVADTQYF